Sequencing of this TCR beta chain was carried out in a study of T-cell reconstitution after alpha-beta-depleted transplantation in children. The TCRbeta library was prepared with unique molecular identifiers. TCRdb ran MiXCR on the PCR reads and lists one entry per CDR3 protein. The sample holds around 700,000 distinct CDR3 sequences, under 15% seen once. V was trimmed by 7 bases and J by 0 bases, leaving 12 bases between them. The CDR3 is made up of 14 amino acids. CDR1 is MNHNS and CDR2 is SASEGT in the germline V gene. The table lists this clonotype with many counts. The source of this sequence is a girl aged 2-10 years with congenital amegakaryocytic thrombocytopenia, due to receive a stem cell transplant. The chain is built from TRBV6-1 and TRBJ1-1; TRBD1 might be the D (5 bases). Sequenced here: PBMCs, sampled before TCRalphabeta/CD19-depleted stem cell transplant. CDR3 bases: TGTGCCAGCAACCAACCGACAGTGAACACTGAAGCTTTCTTT. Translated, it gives CASNQPTVNTEAFF.